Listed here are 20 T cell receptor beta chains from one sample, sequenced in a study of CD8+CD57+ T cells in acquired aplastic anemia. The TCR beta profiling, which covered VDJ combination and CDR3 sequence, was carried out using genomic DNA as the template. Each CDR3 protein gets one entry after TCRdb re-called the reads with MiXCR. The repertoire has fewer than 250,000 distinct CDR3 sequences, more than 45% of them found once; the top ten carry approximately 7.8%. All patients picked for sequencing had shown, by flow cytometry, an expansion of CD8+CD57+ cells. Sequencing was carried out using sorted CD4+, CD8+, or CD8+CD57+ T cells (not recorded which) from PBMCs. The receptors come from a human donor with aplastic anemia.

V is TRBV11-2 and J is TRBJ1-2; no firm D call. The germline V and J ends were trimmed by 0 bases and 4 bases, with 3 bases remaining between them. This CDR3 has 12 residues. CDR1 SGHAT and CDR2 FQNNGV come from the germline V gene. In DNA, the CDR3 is TGTGCCAGCAGCTTAGACGGCTATGGCTACACCTTC. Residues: CASSLDGYGYTF.

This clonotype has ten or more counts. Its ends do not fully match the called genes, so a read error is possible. In nucleotides, the CDR3 is TGTGCCGGCAGTTGGTCGAATGAGCAGTTCTTC. Translated, it gives CAGSWSNEQFF. This chain connects TRBV13 to TRBJ2-1; D is ambiguous. The CDR3 runs 11 residues. Germline lookup yields CDR1 PRHDT and CDR2 FYEKMQ (reference sequence).

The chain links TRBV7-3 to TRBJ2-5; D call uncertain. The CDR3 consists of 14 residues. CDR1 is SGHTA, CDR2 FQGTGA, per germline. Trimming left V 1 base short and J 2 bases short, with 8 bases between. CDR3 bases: TGTGCCAGCAGCTTAAGTGGGGATCAAGAGACCCAGTACTTC. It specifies CASSLSGDQETQYF.

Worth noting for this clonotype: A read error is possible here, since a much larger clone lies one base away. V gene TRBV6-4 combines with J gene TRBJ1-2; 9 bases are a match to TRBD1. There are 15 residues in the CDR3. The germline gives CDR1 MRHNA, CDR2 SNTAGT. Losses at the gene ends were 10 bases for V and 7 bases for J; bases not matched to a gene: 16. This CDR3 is CATVRGQGRLCGYTF. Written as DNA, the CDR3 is TGTGCCACCGTAAGGGGACAGGGTCGTCTCTGTGGCTACACCTTC.

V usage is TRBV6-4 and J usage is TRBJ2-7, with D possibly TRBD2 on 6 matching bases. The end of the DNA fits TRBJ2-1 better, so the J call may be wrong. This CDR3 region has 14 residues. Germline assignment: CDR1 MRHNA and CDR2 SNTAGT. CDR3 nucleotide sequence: TGTGCCAGCAGTGAGGAGGGGAGCAAGAATGAGCAGTTCTTC. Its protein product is CASSEEGSKNEQFF.

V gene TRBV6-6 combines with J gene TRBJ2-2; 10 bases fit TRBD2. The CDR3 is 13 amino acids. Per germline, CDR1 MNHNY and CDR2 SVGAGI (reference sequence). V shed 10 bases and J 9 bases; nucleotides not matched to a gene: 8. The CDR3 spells CAILAGGFWELFF. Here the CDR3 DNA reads TGTGCCATATTAGCGGGAGGCTTTTGGGAGCTGTTTTTT.

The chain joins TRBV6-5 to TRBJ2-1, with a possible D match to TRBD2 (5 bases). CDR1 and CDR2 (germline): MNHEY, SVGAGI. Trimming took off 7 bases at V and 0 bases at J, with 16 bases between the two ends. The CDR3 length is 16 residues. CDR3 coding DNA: TGTGCCAGCACGAGATCCGGAACTAGCTCCTACAATGAGCAGTTCTTC. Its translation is CASTRSGTSSYNEQFF.

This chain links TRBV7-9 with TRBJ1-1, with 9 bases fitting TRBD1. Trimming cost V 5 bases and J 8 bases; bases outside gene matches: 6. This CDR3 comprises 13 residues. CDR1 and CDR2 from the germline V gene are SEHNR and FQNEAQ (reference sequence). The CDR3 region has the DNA TGTGCCAGCAGCGCAGGACAGGGGCTGGAAGCTTTCTTT. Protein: CASSAGQGLEAFF.

This CDR3 is CATATSGSTDTQYF. DNA of the CDR3: TGTGCCACTGCGACTAGCGGAAGCACAGATACGCAGTATTTT. V usage is TRBV19 and J usage is TRBJ2-3; TRBD2 aligns across 9 bases. The CDR3 loop spans 14 amino acids. Germline trimming cut 10 bases from V and 0 bases from J; bases unmatched to any gene: 5. CDR1 and CDR2 from the germline V gene are LNHDA and SQIVND (reference sequence).

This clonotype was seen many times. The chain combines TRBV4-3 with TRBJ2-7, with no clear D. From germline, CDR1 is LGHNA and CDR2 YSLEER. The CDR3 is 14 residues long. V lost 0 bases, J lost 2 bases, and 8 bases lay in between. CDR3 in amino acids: CASSQDNSPYEQYF. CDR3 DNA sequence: TGCGCCAGCAGCCAAGATAACAGTCCCTACGAGCAGTACTTC.

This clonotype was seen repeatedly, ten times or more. The CDR3 DNA reads as TGTGCCAGCCCTACTGAGACAGGGTCAGGCTCCTCTGGAAACACCATATATTTT. It translates to CASPTETGSGSSGNTIYF. The chain combines TRBV7-9 with TRBJ1-3; 7 bases line up with TRBD1. The CDR3 runs 18 residues. Germline V lookup: CDR1 SEHNR, CDR2 FQNEAQ (reference sequence). V trimming: 8 bases; J trimming: 0 bases; junction bases outside the gene matches: 16. The entire variable domain, with the rest obtained from reference TRBV7-9 and TRBJ1-3, is as follows: DTGVSQNPRHKITKRGQNVTFRCDPISEHNRLYWYRQTLGQGPEFLTYFQNEAQLEKSRLLSDRFSAERPKGSFSTLEIQRTEQGDSAMYLCASPTETGSGSSGNTIYFGEGSWLTVV.

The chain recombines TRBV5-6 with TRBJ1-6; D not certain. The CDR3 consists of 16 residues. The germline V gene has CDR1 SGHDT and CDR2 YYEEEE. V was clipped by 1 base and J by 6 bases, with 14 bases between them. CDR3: CASSLWTLRVNSPLHF. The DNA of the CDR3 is TGTGCCAGCAGCTTGTGGACTCTGAGGGTTAATTCACCCCTCCACTTT.

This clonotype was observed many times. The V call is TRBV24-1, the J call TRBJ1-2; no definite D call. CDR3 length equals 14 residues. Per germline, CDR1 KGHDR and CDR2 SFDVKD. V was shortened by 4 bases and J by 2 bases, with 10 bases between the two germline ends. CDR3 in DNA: TGTGCCACCAGTGACGAGGGTCAGAACTATGGCTACACCTTC. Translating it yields CATSDEGQNYGYTF.

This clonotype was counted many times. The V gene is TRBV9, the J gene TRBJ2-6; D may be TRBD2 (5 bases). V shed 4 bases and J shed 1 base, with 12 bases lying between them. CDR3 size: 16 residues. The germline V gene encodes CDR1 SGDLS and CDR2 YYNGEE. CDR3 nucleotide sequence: TGTGCCAGCAGCCCGAGGACGGGGTCTGGGGCCAACGTCCTGACTTTC. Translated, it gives CASSPRTGSGANVLTF.

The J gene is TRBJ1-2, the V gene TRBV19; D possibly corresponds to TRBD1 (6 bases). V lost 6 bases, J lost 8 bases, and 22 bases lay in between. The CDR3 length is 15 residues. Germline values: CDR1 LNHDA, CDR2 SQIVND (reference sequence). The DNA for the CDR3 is TGTGCCAGTAGCCGTCCGACACAGACAGGATGGGGCTACACCTTC. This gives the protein CASSRPTQTGWGYTF.

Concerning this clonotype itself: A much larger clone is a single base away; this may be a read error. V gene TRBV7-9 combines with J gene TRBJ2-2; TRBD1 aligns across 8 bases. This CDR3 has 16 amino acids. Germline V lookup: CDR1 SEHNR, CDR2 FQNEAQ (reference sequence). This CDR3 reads CASSPRRTGNTGELSF. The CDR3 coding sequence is TGTGCCAGCAGCCCCCGTCGGACAGGGAACACCGGGGAGCTGTCTTTT.

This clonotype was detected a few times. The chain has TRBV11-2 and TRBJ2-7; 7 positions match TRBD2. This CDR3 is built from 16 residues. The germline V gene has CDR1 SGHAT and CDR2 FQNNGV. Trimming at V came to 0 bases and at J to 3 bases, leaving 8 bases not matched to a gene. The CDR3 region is CASSLEMAGEGYEQYF. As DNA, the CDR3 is TGTGCCAGCAGCTTAGAGATGGCCGGGGAGGGCTACGAGCAGTACTTC.

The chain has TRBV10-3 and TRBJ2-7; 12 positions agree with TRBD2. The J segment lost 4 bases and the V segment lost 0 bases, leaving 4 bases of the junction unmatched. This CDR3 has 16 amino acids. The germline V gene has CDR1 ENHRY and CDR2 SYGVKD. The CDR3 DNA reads TGTGCCATCAGTGAGTCGGAGACTAGCGGGAGATACGAGCAGTACTTC. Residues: CAISESETSGRYEQYF.

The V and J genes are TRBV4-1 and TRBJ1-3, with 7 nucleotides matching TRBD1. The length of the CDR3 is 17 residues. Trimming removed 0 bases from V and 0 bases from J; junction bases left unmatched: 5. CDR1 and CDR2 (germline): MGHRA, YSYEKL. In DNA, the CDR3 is TGCGCCAGCAGCCAAGATGGACAGGCTTACTCTGGAAACACCATATATTTT. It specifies CASSQDGQAYSGNTIYF.

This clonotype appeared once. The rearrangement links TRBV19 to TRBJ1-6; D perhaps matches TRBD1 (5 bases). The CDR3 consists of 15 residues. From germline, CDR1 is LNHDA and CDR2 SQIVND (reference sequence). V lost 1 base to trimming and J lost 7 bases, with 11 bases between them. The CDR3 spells CASSIVGTANSPLHF. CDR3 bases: TGTGCCAGTAGTATAGTCGGGACGGCAAATTCACCCCTCCACTTT.